This T cell receptor (beta chain) was recovered during a study of cytomegalovirus exposure and HLA in healthy donors. The CDR3 covers 15 residues. V was pared by 0 bases and J by 5 bases, with 13 bases between. The V gene's germline CDR1 is MNHEY and CDR2 SVGAGI. PCR amplification relied on 60 Vbeta primers (plus 13 Jbeta primers). TCRdb's table, derived via immunoSEQ multiplex PCR, lists solely in-frame clones and lacks some. The repertoire consists of 60,000 to 70,000 clones, with about 65% occurring once and the leading ten covering 20% to 30%. This receptor was obtained from a man aged 45 to 65 in good health and CMV-seropositive. The material sequenced was PBMCs. V usage is TRBV6-5 and J usage is TRBJ1-1, with TRBD1 as a possible D gene (6 bases). CDR3 region: CASSYSTRGGTEAFF. CDR3 bases: TGTGCCAGCAGTTACTCTACCAGGGGTGGGACTGAAGCTTTCTTT.